The rows below give T cell receptor beta chains drawn from one sample of a study of cytomegalovirus exposure and HLA in healthy donors. Sequencing used immunoSEQ multiplex PCR; TCRdb keeps in-frame clones, though not all of them. The table records approximately 140,000 clones, around 79% of them present only once. The sample was PBMCs. The receptors here all came from a male donor in good health and CMV-seronegative. The CDR3 runs from the conserved cysteine through the conserved F or W. The order of the fields is V gene, J gene, clone size, D gene, CDR3 DNA, CDR3 protein. A D gene is named only where the DNA matches it firmly. The listing skips clone size in some rows; elsewhere it reads once, few, many or a size class.

TRBV11-2	TRBJ1-1	NA	TRBD1	TGTGCCAGCAGCTTCGACAGGGGTATGGCGAACACTGAAGCTTTCTTT	CASSFDRGMANTEAFF
TRBV5-1	TRBJ2-1	few	TRBD2	TGCGCCAGCAGGGAGCTAGCGGGAGTTTCATACAATGAGCAGTTCTTC	CASRELAGVSYNEQFF
TRBV6-5	TRBJ1-4	NA	NA	TGTGCCAGCAGTGGTTTGAGAACCCCGGATGAAAAACTGTTTTTT	CASSGLRTPDEKLFF
TRBV6-5	TRBJ1-5	NA	NA	TGTGCCAGCGGGAGAATCGGTGGGGATCAGCCCCAGCATTTT	CASGRIGGDQPQHF
TRBV15	TRBJ1-1	NA	NA	TGTGCCACCAGCAGACCAACAAAAACAAGCACTGAAGCTTTCTTT	CATSRPTKTSTEAFF
TRBV6-6	TRBJ2-7	few	NA	TGTGCCAGCAGTTACCTAGAGGGCTCCTACGAGCAGTACTTC	CASSYLEGSYEQYF
TRBV7-6	TRBJ2-3	NA	NA	TGTGCCAGCAGCCTCCGGGGTGAAGGCCCAGATACGCAGTATTTT	CASSLRGEGPDTQYF
TRBV6-5	TRBJ2-7	few	NA	TGTGCCAGCAGTTCCGTCGGAGGGCCCTACGAGCAGTACTTC	CASSSVGGPYEQYF
TRBV4-1	TRBJ1-6	NA	TRBD1	TGCGCCAGCTCGACTGGGGGGACAGGGGGCAAGGCACCCCTCCACTTT	CASSTGGTGGKAPLHF
TRBV7-3	TRBJ2-1	NA	TRBD1	TGTGCCAGCAGCCCCTACAGGGGAAATGAGCAGTTCTTC	CASSPYRGNEQFF
TRBV9	TRBJ1-1	few	NA	TGTGCCAGCAGCGTAAAGGTATCCAAGAGCGCTGAAGCTTTCTTT	CASSVKVSKSAEAFF
TRBV14	TRBJ2-1	NA	NA	TGTGCCAGCAGCCCTTGGCCCCGGGTACAGGTCTACAATGAGCAGTTCTTC	CASSPWPRVQVYNEQFF
TRBV18	TRBJ2-1	NA	TRBD1	TGTGCCAGCTCAACTTCAGGGGGTGTAGGGGAGCAGTTCTTC	CASSTSGGVGEQFF
TRBV5-1	TRBJ1-2	NA	NA	TGCGCCAGCAGCTTGGCCGGGGGGTTAGGCTATGGCTACACCTTC	CASSLAGGLGYGYTF
TRBV9	TRBJ2-2	NA	TRBD2	TGTGCCAGCAGCGCCGTGCGGGAGGGGGGTGCCGGGGAGCTGTTTTTT	CASSAVREGGAGELFF
TRBV6-5	TRBJ1-2	NA	TRBD1	TGTGCCAGCAGTTATCCGACAGGGGTAGGCTACACCTTC	CASSYPTGVGYTF
TRBV7-9	TRBJ2-5	NA	TRBD2	TGTGCCAGCAGCTTAGCGGGAGGGGTCCAAGAGACCCAGTACTTC	CASSLAGGVQETQYF
TRBV30	TRBJ2-1	NA	TRBD2	TGTGCCTGGAGTGTACTCCGACTAGCGGGGGGTCCAGACGATTACAATGAGCAGTTCTTC	CAWSVLRLAGGPDDYNEQFF
TRBV29-1	TRBJ1-4	NA	NA	TGCAGCGTTGATGGAGGGTTGAATGAAAAACTGTTTTTT	CSVDGGLNEKLFF
TRBV7-9	TRBJ2-7	NA	NA	TGTGCCAGCAGCCAGCGGAGGTCTAGCTCCTACGAGCAGTACTTC	CASSQRRSSSYEQYF
TRBV5-1	TRBJ1-3	NA	NA	TGCGCCAGCAGGGAGGACGGCTCTGGAAACACCATATATTTT	CASREDGSGNTIYF
TRBV7-9	TRBJ1-1	NA	NA	TGTTCCAGCAGCGCTACAGTGGGAGGAGCTTTCTTT	CSSSATVGGAFF
TRBV30	TRBJ2-1	NA	TRBD2	TGTGCCTGGAGTGACCTAGCGGGAGGAGAGCAGTTCTTC	CAWSDLAGGEQFF
TRBV19	TRBJ1-1	NA	TRBD1	TGTGCCAGTCCTACGCCAGGGGGTGAAGCTTTCTTT	CASPTPGGEAFF
TRBV4-3	TRBJ2-1	few	TRBD2	TGCGCCAGTGCCCCCGGGACTAGCGCGTTCAATGAGCAGTTCTTC	CASAPGTSAFNEQFF
TRBV28	TRBJ2-2	NA	TRBD1	TGTGCCAGCAGTTCCCGCGAACAAGTCTACAGGGGAACCGGGGAGCTGTTTTTT	CASSSREQVYRGTGELFF
TRBV28	TRBJ1-5	few	NA	TGTGCCAGCAGTACCCCATACGGGGGCAATCAGCCCCAGCATTTT	CASSTPYGGNQPQHF
TRBV18	TRBJ2-6	NA	NA	TGTGCCAGCTCACCCTCGGGAAGCCTTCCCTATGGGGCCAACGTCCTGACTTTC	CASSPSGSLPYGANVLTF
TRBV4-1	TRBJ1-5	NA	TRBD1	TGCGCCAGCAGCCATTTAACAGGGGTCAATCAGCCCCAGCATTTT	CASSHLTGVNQPQHF
TRBV19	TRBJ1-4	NA	NA	TGTGCCAGTAGTATGACACGGAAGGATGAAAAACTGTTTTTT	CASSMTRKDEKLFF
TRBV19	TRBJ1-2	NA	NA	TGTGCCACCTCGGATGCGGGGGGCTACACCTTC	CATSDAGGYTF
TRBV29-1	TRBJ2-3	NA	TRBD2	TGCAGCGTAGGGACTAGCGGTTTCACAGATACGCAGTATTTT	CSVGTSGFTDTQYF
TRBV5-8	TRBJ1-1	NA	NA	TGTGCCAGCAGCTTGGCAGGAAACACTGAAGCTTTCTTT	CASSLAGNTEAFF
TRBV7-4	TRBJ2-2	NA	NA	TGTGCCAGCAGCTTAGACTTCGCCAGGTACACCGGGGAGCTGTTTTTT	CASSLDFARYTGELFF
TRBV11-2	TRBJ2-7	NA	NA	TGTGCCAGCAGCTTAGATCATCGAGGAGGGTACGAGCAGTACTTC	CASSLDHRGGYEQYF